The source of this T cell receptor beta chain is a study of blood T cell repertoires in COVID-19. Study details: Nucleic acid was either cDNA or gDNA, and it came from T cells, B-cell-depleted T cells, or PBMCs.

The CDR3 has 12 residues. V lost 4 bases to trimming and J lost 8 bases, with 12 bases between them. Germline loops: CDR1 SGHRS, CDR2 YFSETQ. The table came from immunoSEQ multiplex PCR; TCRdb's copy has only in-frame clones and leaves some out. The sample includes about 150,000 clones, around 86% seen only once; the top ten take about 5.7%. The material sequenced was peripheral blood. The chain has TRBV5-1 and TRBJ2-5; D is uncertain. This receptor was identified in an elderly man with acute or convalescent COVID-19. Here the CDR3 DNA reads TGCGCCAGCAGCCCCGGCGAGGTAACCCAGTACTTC. Encoded protein: CASSPGEVTQYF. Looking up the rest from reference TRBV5-1 and TRBJ2-5 gives the full variable domain: KAGVTQTPRYLIKTRGQQVTLSCSPISGHRSVSWYQQTPGQGLQFLFEYFSETQRNKGNFPGRFSGRQFSNSRSEMNVSTLELGDSALYLCASSPGEVTQYFGPGTRLLVL.